This TCR beta chain was identified during a study of cytomegalovirus exposure and HLA in healthy donors. The study ran its PCR with 60 Vbeta and 13 Jbeta primers. TCRdb's table, derived via immunoSEQ multiplex PCR, lists solely in-frame clones and lacks some. The data show 100,000 or so clones, with approximately 80% seen just once and roughly 1.2% held by the top ten. This clone came up a few times. The target antigen is unknown. Findings and limits, study-wide: Most sequenced TCRs were rare (though some public TCRs occurred in many donors).

This receptor was taken from a young man in good health and CMV-seronegative. The sequencing sample was made of PBMCs.

This chain's CDR3 is CASSPTVGQGEGYTF. In DNA, the CDR3 is TGTGCCAGCAGCCCGACGGTCGGACAGGGCGAGGGCTACACCTTC. This sequence joins TRBV9 and TRBJ1-2; 8 nucleotides align to TRBD1. V lost 4 bases and J lost 8; bases outside the gene matches: 13. This CDR3 is 15 amino acids long. The germline gives CDR1 SGDLS, CDR2 YYNGEE.